Listed below are T cell receptor beta chains from one sample, sequenced in a study of CD8 T cells in Susac syndrome. TCRdb re-derived calls from the immunoSEQ multiplex PCR reads in MiXCR, one entry per CDR3 protein. The table includes 210,000 or so distinct CDR3 sequences, about 90% detected once. The sequenced material came from CD8+ T cells from PBMCs. All receptors derive from a human donor with multiple sclerosis. The CDR3 runs from the conserved cysteine through the conserved F or W. The D gene is left open where the match is weak. Clone sizes are given selectively: once, few, many, or a class where the clone is expanded.

j_call clone_size d_call v_call cdr3_nt cdr3_aa
TRBJ2-2 - - TRBV30 TGTGCCTGGATCAATCCTAAGGAGGAGGTCACCGGGGAGCTGTTTTTT CAWINPKEEVTGELFF
TRBJ1-4 - - TRBV9 TGTGCCAGCAGCGCCGCGGGGACCATCAATGAAAAACTGTTTTTT CASSAAGTINEKLFF
TRBJ1-1 - - TRBV6-5 TGTGCCAGCAGTTACGGGCCGACGGGGGGGACTGAAGCTTTCTTT CASSYGPTGGTEAFF
TRBJ2-7 - TRBD2 TRBV7-2 TGTGCCAGCAGCTTAGGGGCTAGCGGACCCTACGAGCAGTACTTC CASSLGASGPYEQYF
TRBJ2-2 - - TRBV5-5 TGTGCCAGCAGCTTGGCGTTAGGGGAGGCCGGGGAGCTGTTTTTT CASSLALGEAGELFF
TRBJ2-4 - - TRBV6-2/TRBV6-3 TGTGCCAGCGCAGATCCCTCCGAAAACATTCAGTACTTC CASADPSENIQYF
TRBJ2-3 - - TRBV9 TGTGCCAGCAGCGCGCAAGCGGTAGCCACAGATACGCAGTATTTT CASSAQAVATDTQYF
TRBJ2-5 - - TRBV10-2 TGCGCCAGCAGTGGGAACCTCCCAGAGACCCAGTACTTC CASSGNLPETQYF
TRBJ1-2 - - TRBV20-1 TGCAGTGCTAGCCCGCAGGGGCAGAATGCTAACTATGGCTACACCTTC CSASPQGQNANYGYTF
TRBJ1-1 few - TRBV5-1 TGCGCCAGCAGCTTGGTGAGCATGAACACTGAAGCTTTCTTT CASSLVSMNTEAFF
TRBJ2-7 - - TRBV2 TGTGCCAGCATGTGGCAATACGCCTACGAGCAGTACTTC CASMWQYAYEQYF
TRBJ1-1 - TRBD1 TRBV7-2 TGTGCCAGCAGCCCGCCCGGGACAGGGGGACATACTGAAGCTTTCTTT CASSPPGTGGHTEAFF
TRBJ2-3 - TRBD1 TRBV27 TGTGCCAGCCGGGACAGGGGGGGCTCAACAGATACGCAGTATTTT CASRDRGGSTDTQYF
TRBJ2-1 - TRBD2 TRBV29-1 TGCAGCGTTGAAGATCCTTTGAGAACCCCGCGGGGGGGCGTATACAATGAGCAGTTCTTC CSVEDPLRTPRGGVYNEQFF
TRBJ2-7 - TRBD1 TRBV5-4 TGTGCCAGCAGCTTGGGGGACAGGGGGCCTGAGCAGTACTTC CASSLGDRGPEQYF
TRBJ1-2 - - TRBV19 TGTGCCAGTAGGGCGGGACACCTCACCGTGAACTATGGCTACACCTTC CASRAGHLTVNYGYTF
TRBJ1-4 - - TRBV9 TGTGCCAGCAGCGTGTGGGGGTCTAATGAAAAACTGTTTTTT CASSVWGSNEKLFF
TRBJ2-2 - TRBD1 TRBV6-5 TGTGCCAGCAGTTACGCGTTGGACAGGGGGTTCACCGGGGAGCTGTTTTTT CASSYALDRGFTGELFF
TRBJ2-3 - TRBD2 TRBV20-1 TGCAGTGCTAGAGCCCTGAGACTAGCGGGCACAGATACGCAGTATTTT CSARALRLAGTDTQYF
TRBJ1-2 - - TRBV4-1 TGCGCCAGCAGCCAAGGACAGATGTGGAACTATGGCTACACCTTC CASSQGQMWNYGYTF
TRBJ2-3 - - TRBV4-3 TGCGCCAGCAGCCAAGATAGGGGACACACAGGCCGTAGCACAGATACGCAGTATTTT CASSQDRGHTGRSTDTQYF
TRBJ2-1 - - TRBV6-5 TGTGCCAGCAGTGGAGTGGGCAATGAGCAGTTCTTC CASSGVGNEQFF
TRBJ1-1 - - TRBV20-1 TGCAGTGCTAGCTTCAAGGGACTCGAAGCTTTCTTT CSASFKGLEAFF
TRBJ2-1 - - TRBV5-6 TGTGCCAGCAGCCCGCCCGGGTATTACAATGAGCAGTTCTTC CASSPPGYYNEQFF
TRBJ1-3 - - TRBV7-6 TGTGCCAGCAGCCCAACTCCAAGCTCTGGAAACACCATATATTTT CASSPTPSSGNTIYF
TRBJ1-1 - TRBD1 TRBV7-9 TGTGCCAGCAGACACGACAGGGAAGATACTTTCTTT CASRHDREDTFF
TRBJ2-5 - TRBD1 TRBV29-1 TGCAGCGTTTCGTGGGCAGGGGGCCGGGTTGTCGCTGAGACCCAGTACTTC CSVSWAGGRVVAETQYF
TRBJ2-7 - - TRBV19 TGTGCCAGTAGTACCAGCGACTCCTACGAGCAGTACTTC CASSTSDSYEQYF
TRBJ1-5 - - TRBV12-3/TRBV12-4 TGTGCCAGCAGTTTAGCGTTGGGGGCTCAGCCCCAGCATTTT CASSLALGAQPQHF
TRBJ1-6 - TRBD1 TRBV13 TGTGCCAGCAGCTTAGGGACAGGGAATTCACCCCTCCACTTT CASSLGTGNSPLHF
TRBJ2-7 - TRBD2 TRBV20-1 TGCAGTGCTAGGACAGGAGGACCTAGCGGGCTCTCCTACGAGCAGTACTTC CSARTGGPSGLSYEQYF
TRBJ2-3 - TRBD2 TRBV7-9 TGTGCCAGCAGCTTTAGCGGGAGTCGGACAGATACGCAGTATTTT CASSFSGSRTDTQYF
TRBJ1-2 once TRBD1 TRBV7-9 TGTGCCAGCAGCATGGGGACAGGGGGCTACGGCTACACCTTC CASSMGTGGYGYTF
TRBJ1-2 - - TRBV27 TGTGCCAGCAGTGCCCAATACAGGGATGGTAGCTATGGCTACACCTTC CASSAQYRDGSYGYTF
TRBJ2-1 - TRBD1 TRBV30 TGTGCCTGGAGTGCTTGGGACAGGAGTTACAATGAGCAGTTCTTC CAWSAWDRSYNEQFF
TRBJ2-7 few - TRBV12-3/TRBV12-4 TGTGCCAGCAGTCGCGGTCCCACCTACGAGCAGTACTTC CASSRGPTYEQYF
TRBJ1-1 - - TRBV30 TGTGCCTGGAGGGGGGTGGGGAACACTGAAGCTTTCTTT CAWRGVGNTEAFF
TRBJ2-1 - - TRBV29-1 TGCAGCGCCCACGATGGATACAATGAGCAGTTCTTC CSAHDGYNEQFF
TRBJ1-2 - - TRBV5-4 TGTGCCAGCAGCTACGGACAAGAGCTATCCGGGGGCTACACCTTC CASSYGQELSGGYTF
TRBJ2-7 - - TRBV4-3 TGCGCCAGCAGCCAAGACGACGGGGGCCGGAGCGAGCAGTACTTC CASSQDDGGRSEQYF
TRBJ1-1 - - TRBV5-4 TGTGCCAGCAGCTCCGGCGGGGGGGCTGACACTGAAGCTTTCTTT CASSSGGGADTEAFF
TRBJ2-1 - - TRBV18 TGTGCCAGCTCACTCAGTTATGAGCAGTTCTTC CASSLSYEQFF
TRBJ2-7 - TRBD2 TRBV6-5 TGTGCCAGCAGTTACTCGTACTCAGCGGGAGCGCTCGTCGAGCAGTACTTC CASSYSYSAGALVEQYF
TRBJ2-7 - - TRBV19 TGTGCCAGTAGTATGGCCGGGACATCCTACGAGCAGTACTTC CASSMAGTSYEQYF
TRBJ2-3 - - TRBV7-3 TGTGCCAGCAGCTTAGCTCTCGCGGGAACTGCAGATACGCAGTATTTT CASSLALAGTADTQYF
TRBJ2-5 - - TRBV2 TGTGCCAGCAGTGACCTGACACTGACGGGGGAGACCCAGTACTTC CASSDLTLTGETQYF
TRBJ2-2 - TRBD1 TRBV4-3 TGCGCCAGCAGCCAGGGATGGACAGGGGTCACCGGGGAGCTGTTTTTT CASSQGWTGVTGELFF
TRBJ2-7 - - TRBV2 TGTGCCAGCACCTTCGAGGAGGACAGCTCCTACGAGCAGTACTTC CASTFEEDSSYEQYF
TRBJ2-3 - - TRBV19 TGTGCCAGTAGTCCGGGAGCGTTCACAGATACGCAGTATTTT CASSPGAFTDTQYF
TRBJ2-5 - TRBD2 TRBV12-5 TGTGCTAGTGGTTACGGGACTATTTCAGGAGAGACCCAGTACTTC CASGYGTISGETQYF
TRBJ1-1 once - TRBV9 TGTGCCAGCAGCGTAGGTATCGGCACAGGGTCGAACACTGAAGCTTTCTTT CASSVGIGTGSNTEAFF
TRBJ1-2 - TRBD1 TRBV13 TGTGCCAGCAGCCCCCGACAGGGCCTATATGGCTACACCTTC CASSPRQGLYGYTF
TRBJ2-7 - - TRBV4-3 TGCGCCAGCAGCCAAGCCTTAGGGGGCGCGGGGGAGCAGTACTTC CASSQALGGAGEQYF
TRBJ1-2 - - TRBV13 TGTGCCAGCAGCCAGGAGGGGGGGGGACAACTTGGTTGGCCGAACTATGGCTACACCTTC CASSQEGGGQLGWPNYGYTF
TRBJ2-3 once TRBD1 TRBV15 TGTGCCACCCTGCAGGGGGCTCTGCCAGATACGCAGTATTTT CATLQGALPDTQYF
TRBJ2-2 - TRBD1 TRBV4-3 TGCGCCAGCAGATACGGGACAGGGAACACCGGGGAGCTGTTTTTT CASRYGTGNTGELFF
TRBJ2-2 - - TRBV9 TGTGCCAGCAGCGTATCCTCCGGGGAGCTGTTTTTT CASSVSSGELFF
TRBJ1-4 once TRBD1 TRBV9 TGTGCCAGCAGCGTAGGGGGGACAGGGAATGAAAAACTGTTTTTT CASSVGGTGNEKLFF
TRBJ2-3 - TRBD2 TRBV3-1 TGTGCCAGCAGCCTGCTAAACTTAGCGGGGGTGCCAGATACGCAGTATTTT CASSLLNLAGVPDTQYF